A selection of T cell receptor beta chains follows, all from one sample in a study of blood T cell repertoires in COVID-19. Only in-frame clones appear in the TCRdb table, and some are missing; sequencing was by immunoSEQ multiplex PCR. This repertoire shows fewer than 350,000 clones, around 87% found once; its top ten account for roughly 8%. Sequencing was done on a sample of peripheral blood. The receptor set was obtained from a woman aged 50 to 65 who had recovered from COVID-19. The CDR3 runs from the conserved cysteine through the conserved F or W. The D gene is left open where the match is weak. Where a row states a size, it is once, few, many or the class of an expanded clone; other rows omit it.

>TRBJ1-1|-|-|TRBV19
CASTQSSGATEAFF
TGTGCCAGCACCCAATCTTCAGGGGCTACTGAAGCTTTCTTT
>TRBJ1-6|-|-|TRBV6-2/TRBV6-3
CASSTKDSYNSPLHF
TGTGCCAGCAGTACGAAGGACAGCTATAATTCACCCCTCCACTTT
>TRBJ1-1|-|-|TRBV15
CATSWGLYTEAFF
TGTGCCACCAGCTGGGGCTTGTACACTGAAGCTTTCTTT
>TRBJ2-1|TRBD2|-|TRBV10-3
CAISESGGAYNEQFF
TGTGCCATCAGTGAGTCTGGGGGGGCCTACAATGAGCAGTTCTTC
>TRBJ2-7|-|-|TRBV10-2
CASLGRADYEQYF
TGCGCCAGCCTCGGCAGAGCGGACTACGAGCAGTACTTC
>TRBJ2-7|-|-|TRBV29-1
CSVRAANYEQYF
TGCAGCGTCAGAGCGGCAAACTACGAGCAGTACTTC
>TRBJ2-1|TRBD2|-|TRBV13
CASSYGLAERRMPLLRGNEQFF
TGTGCCAGCAGCTACGGACTAGCGGAGCGGCGAATGCCCCTACTGAGAGGTAATGAGCAGTTCTTC
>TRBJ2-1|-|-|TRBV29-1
CSSGSDEQFF
TGCAGCTCGGGAAGCGATGAGCAGTTCTTC
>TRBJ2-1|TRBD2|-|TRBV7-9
CASSFSPRAGGSYNEQFF
TGTGCCAGCAGCTTTTCCCCGAGAGCGGGGGGCTCCTACAATGAGCAGTTCTTC
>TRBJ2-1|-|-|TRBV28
CASNGGSLSYNEQFF
TGTGCCAGCAATGGGGGGTCCCTCTCCTACAATGAGCAGTTCTTC
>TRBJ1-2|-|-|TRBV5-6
CASSVQEYGYTF
TGTGCCAGCAGCGTACAGGAATATGGCTACACCTTC
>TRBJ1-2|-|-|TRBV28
CASSLSGGGYTF
TGTGCCAGCAGTTTATCCGGGGGAGGCTACACCTTC
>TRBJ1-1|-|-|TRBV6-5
CASSYISRGTEAFF
TGTGCCAGCAGTTATATCTCCCGGGGCACTGAAGCTTTCTTT
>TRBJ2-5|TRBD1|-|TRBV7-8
CASSLGQEMVETQYF
TGTGCCAGCAGCTTGGGACAGGAGATGGTAGAGACCCAGTACTTC
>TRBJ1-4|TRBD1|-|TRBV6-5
CASSFTGGEKLFF
TGTGCCAGCAGTTTCACAGGGGGGGAAAAACTGTTTTTT
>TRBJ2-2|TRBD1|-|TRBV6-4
CASRPGQGYTGELFF
TGTGCCAGCAGACCGGGACAGGGCTACACCGGGGAGCTGTTTTTT
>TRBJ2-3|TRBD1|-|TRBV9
CASSGDSLLFDTQYF
TGTGCCAGCAGCGGGGACAGCTTATTGTTCGATACGCAGTATTTT
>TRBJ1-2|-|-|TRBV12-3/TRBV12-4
CASAIGVNYGYTF
TGTGCCAGCGCGATCGGGGTTAACTATGGCTACACCTTC
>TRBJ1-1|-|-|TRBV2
CASSVRVVDTEAFF
TGTGCCAGCAGTGTCCGCGTAGTGGACACTGAAGCTTTCTTT
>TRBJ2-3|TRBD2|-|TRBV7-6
CASSLVPPGLGSDTQYF
TGTGCCAGCAGCTTAGTACCGCCGGGACTAGGGTCAGATACGCAGTATTTT
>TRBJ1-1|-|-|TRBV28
CASRDSQNTEAFF
TGTGCCAGCAGGGACAGTCAGAACACTGAAGCTTTCTTT
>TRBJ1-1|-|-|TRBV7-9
CASSLILTEAFF
TGTGCCAGCAGCTTGATACTTACTGAAGCTTTCTTT
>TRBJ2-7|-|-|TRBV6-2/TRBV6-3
CASSLQIHEQYF
TGTGCCAGCAGTTTACAGATCCACGAGCAGTACTTC
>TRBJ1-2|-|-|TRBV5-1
CASGTQGLNYGYTF
TGCGCCAGCGGGACACAGGGCCTTAACTATGGCTACACCTTC
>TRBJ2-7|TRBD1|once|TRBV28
CASSSPHRGDYEQYF
TGTGCCAGCAGCAGCCCCCACAGGGGTGACTACGAGCAGTACTTC
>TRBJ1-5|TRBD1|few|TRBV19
CASSPGQGVGQPQHF
TGTGCCAGTAGTCCCGGACAGGGTGTAGGGCAGCCCCAGCATTTT
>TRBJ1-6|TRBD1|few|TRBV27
CASTAGQGFSPLHF
TGTGCCAGCACCGCCGGACAGGGCTTTTCACCCCTCCACTTT
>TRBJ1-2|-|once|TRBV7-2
CASSLQGRDTHFF
TGTGCCAGCAGCTTACAAGGCCGGGACACCCACTTCTTC
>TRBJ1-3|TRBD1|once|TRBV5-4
CASSSGQGRRNTIYF
TGTGCCAGCAGCTCGGGACAGGGAAGAAGAAACACCATATATTTT
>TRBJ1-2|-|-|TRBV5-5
CASSLEPGLYGYTF
TGTGCCAGCAGCTTGGAACCAGGGCTCTATGGCTACACCTTC
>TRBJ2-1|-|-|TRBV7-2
CASTNKGRGRTYNEQFF
TGTGCCAGCACTAACAAAGGCAGGGGGAGGACCTACAATGAGCAGTTCTTC
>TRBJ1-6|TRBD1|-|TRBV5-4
CASSLQPGQLYNSPLHF
TGTGCCAGCAGCTTGCAACCGGGACAGCTTTATAATTCACCCCTCCACTTT
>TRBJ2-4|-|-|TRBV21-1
CASRELAKNIQYF
TGTGCCAGCCGGGAACTAGCCAAAAACATTCAGTACTTC
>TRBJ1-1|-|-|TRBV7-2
CASSLAPSREAFF
TGTGCCAGCAGCTTAGCGCCCAGTCGAGAAGCTTTCTTT
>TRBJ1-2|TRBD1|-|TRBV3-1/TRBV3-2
CASSQTGGGYGYTF
TGTGCCAGCAGCCAGACAGGGGGAGGCTATGGCTACACCTTC
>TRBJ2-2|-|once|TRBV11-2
CASSSLLTGELFF
TGTGCCAGCAGCTCACTCTTGACCGGGGAGCTGTTTTTT
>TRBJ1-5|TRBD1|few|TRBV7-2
CASSLYRGSNQPQHF
TGTGCCAGCAGCTTATACAGGGGAAGCAATCAGCCCCAGCATTTT
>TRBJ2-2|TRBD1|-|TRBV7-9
CASSLGQLNTGELFF
TGTGCCAGCAGCTTGGGACAGCTGAACACCGGGGAGCTGTTTTTT
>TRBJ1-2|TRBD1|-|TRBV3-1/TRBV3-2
CASSQQGQGSYGYTF
TGTGCCAGCAGCCAACAGGGACAGGGGAGCTATGGCTACACCTTC
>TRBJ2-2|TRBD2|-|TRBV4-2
CASSSRAGVGTGELFF
TGTGCCAGCAGCTCCCGAGCGGGAGTAGGCACCGGGGAGCTGTTTTTT
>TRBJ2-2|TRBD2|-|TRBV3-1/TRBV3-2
CASSPWTSEAGELFF
TGTGCCAGCAGCCCCTGGACTAGCGAGGCCGGGGAGCTGTTTTTT
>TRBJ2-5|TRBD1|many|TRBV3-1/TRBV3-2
CASSQGQGAPETQYF
TGTGCCAGCAGCCAAGGTCAGGGGGCCCCAGAGACCCAGTACTTC
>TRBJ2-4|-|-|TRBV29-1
CSVEDLTRVGNIQYF
TGCAGCGTTGAAGATCTTACTAGAGTCGGGAACATTCAGTACTTC
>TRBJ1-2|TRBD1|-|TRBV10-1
CATSIRQGSGYGYTF
TGCGCCACCTCGATCAGACAGGGGAGTGGCTATGGCTACACCTTC
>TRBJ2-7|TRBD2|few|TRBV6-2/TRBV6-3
CASSYGRASGYEQYF
TGTGCCAGCAGTTACGGCCGGGCTAGCGGGTACGAGCAGTACTTC
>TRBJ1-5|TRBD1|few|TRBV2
CASSVGGDRAKSPQHF
TGTGCCAGCAGTGTAGGGGGTGACAGGGCAAAGTCGCCCCAGCATTTT
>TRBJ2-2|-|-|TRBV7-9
CASSLVAGPTGELFF
TGTGCCAGCAGCCTCGTTGCGGGGCCCACCGGGGAGCTGTTTTTT
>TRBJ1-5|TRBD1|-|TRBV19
CASSITGGTSSNQPQHF
TGTGCCAGTAGTATTACAGGGGGTACATCGAGCAATCAGCCCCAGCATTTT
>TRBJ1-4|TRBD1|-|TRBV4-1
CASSQDRGNEKLFF
TGCGCCAGCAGCCAGGACAGGGGGAATGAAAAACTGTTTTTT